The TCR beta chain described here comes from a study of blood T cell repertoires in COVID-19. Study background: Samples taken during acute and convalescent COVID-19 were collected in the United States, Italy and Spain. Sources were T cells, B-cell-depleted T cells, or PBMCs; the material itself was cDNA or gDNA.

Patients of the Seattle cohort, enrolled during active infection, were followed longitudinally. Study processing details: Reference gene primer amplification gave estimated nucleated cell counts. Assay used: immunoSEQ multiplex PCR; TCRdb lists only in-frame clones, some missing. That table is the source of V, J and clone size, and D and trimming were worked out from the DNA. The sample consists of 300,000 to 400,000 clones, approximately 86% of them appearing once. Sequenced input: peripheral blood. This sequence was found in a woman in her fifties or sixties with COVID-19, enrolled during active disease.

CDR3 DNA sequence: TGCGCCAGCAGCTTGAGAAGAGGGCATGAGCAGTTCTTC. It specifies CASSLRRGHEQFF. The chain uses TRBV5-1 and TRBJ2-1, with D possibly matching TRBD2 (5 bases). The CDR3 runs to 13 residues. V lost 1 base, J lost 8 bases, and 10 bases lay in between. From germline, CDR1 is SGHRS and CDR2 YFSETQ.